This T cell receptor (beta chain) stems from a study of T cell changes during pregnancy in multiple sclerosis. Measured with immunoSEQ multiplex PCR; TCRdb has only the in-frame clones, and not every one. The sample carries around 20,000 clones, about 90% recorded once. This material consisted of CD4+ T cells from peripheral blood mononuclear cells, taken in the third trimester of pregnancy. The receptor was isolated from a female donor in good health, enrolled as a control in a pregnancy study.

CDR3 in amino acids: CASSRDRGGEQYF. The CDR3 nucleotides read TGTGCCAGCAGCAGAGACAGGGGAGGAGAGCAGTACTTC. The gene calls are TRBV11-1 and TRBJ2-7, with TRBD1 matching 8 bases. CDR1 SGHAT and CDR2 FQDESV come from the germline V gene (reference sequence). V lost 5 bases, J lost 7 bases, and 7 bases stayed unmatched. The CDR3 is 13 amino acids.